Below, 11 T cell receptor beta chains from the same sample are listed, as sequenced in a study of CD8 T cells in ankylosing spondylitis. TCRdb re-derived calls from the 5' RACE reads in MiXCR, one entry per CDR3 protein. The repertoire holds 250,000 to 400,000 distinct CDR3 sequences, with approximately 10% as singletons. Specimen: blood, either unsorted or a sorted T cell fraction (not recorded which). These receptor sequences come from a female donor with ankylosing spondylitis or in good health (not recorded which).

This clonotype was detected ten times or more. This chain uses TRBV6-5 with TRBJ2-2; D unclear. The CDR3 has 14 amino acids. Germline V CDR1 and CDR2: MNHEY, SVGAGI. The V gene lost 2 bases and the J gene lost 4 bases, with 8 bases spanning the gap. CDR3 loop: CASSYTGPTGELFF. The CDR3 DNA is TGTGCCAGCAGTTACACCGGCCCCACCGGGGAGCTGTTTTTT.

The chain couples TRBV5-5 to TRBJ2-2; 7 nucleotides align to TRBD1. This CDR3 is built from 15 residues. V was pared by 5 bases and J by 3 bases, with 7 bases of the junction left unmatched. The germline gives CDR1 SGHKS, CDR2 YYEKEE (reference sequence). CDR3 in DNA: TGTGCCAGCAGTCCCGGACAGGAGGACACCGGGGAGCTGTTTTTT. Amino acids: CASSPGQEDTGELFF.

Ten or more counts support this clonotype. The V and J genes are TRBV5-1 and TRBJ2-3; D gene ambiguous. Per germline, CDR1 SGHRS and CDR2 YFSETQ. The CDR3 has 14 residues. The ends were cut back, 2 bases at V and 2 bases at J, with 9 bases in the middle. The CDR3 region has the DNA TGCGCCAGCAGCTTCCGGCTAGACACAGATACGCAGTATTTT. Protein product: CASSFRLDTDTQYF.

This clonotype appeared many times. This chain's CDR3 is CASERGGGGNEQYF. The CDR3 DNA is TGTGCCAGCGAACGAGGGGGGGGCGGGAACGAGCAGTACTTC. The chain recombines TRBV28 with TRBJ2-7; tentatively, D is TRBD2 (7 bases). Trimming stripped 8 bases from V and 5 bases from J, with 19 bases between. CDR1 is MDHEN and CDR2 is SYDVKM in the germline V gene. CDR3 length equals 14 residues.

Only a few counts were recorded for this clonotype. The chain is built from TRBV9 and TRBJ1-1; D is possibly TRBD1 (5 bases). Germline assignment: CDR1 SGDLS and CDR2 YYNGEE. The length of the CDR3 is 14 residues. The V gene lost 7 bases and the J gene lost 4 bases, with 17 bases spanning the gap. The DNA for the CDR3 is TGTGCCAGCGAGGTTGGGGGGATGGGCACTGAAGCTTTCTTT. This gives the protein CASEVGGMGTEAFF.

This clonotype was counted many times. The chain's CDR3 is CASSLDWKNQPQHF. DNA of the CDR3: TGTGCCAGCAGCTTGGATTGGAAAAATCAGCCCCAGCATTTT. This chain uses TRBV5-5 with TRBJ1-5; the D is unclear. The CDR3 runs 14 residues. V was clipped by 0 bases and J by 4 bases, with 8 bases between them. Looked up from germline, CDR1 is SGHKS and CDR2 is YYEKEE (reference sequence). The full variable domain, in which reference TRBV5-5 and TRBJ1-5 provide the parts outside the CDR3, is DAGVTQSPTHLIKTRGQQVTLRCSPISGHKSVSWYQQVLGQGPQFIFQYYEKEERGRGNFPDRFSARQFPNYSSELNVNALLLGDSALYLCASSLDWKNQPQHFGDGTRLSIL.

This chain connects TRBV20-1 to TRBJ2-7; 7 bases match TRBD2. V shed 5 bases and J 2 bases; nucleotides not matched to a gene: 9. This CDR3 is built from 14 residues. CDR1 and CDR2 from the germline V gene are DFQATT and SNEGSKA (reference sequence). The CDR3 loop is CSAGLGLAAYEQYF. The CDR3 nucleotides are TGCAGTGCTGGTTTAGGGCTAGCGGCCTACGAGCAGTACTTC.

This clonotype appeared many times. The chain couples TRBV5-1 to TRBJ2-7, with D tentatively TRBD1 (5 bases). CDR3 length: 15 residues. The V gene's germline CDR1 is SGHRS and CDR2 YFSETQ. Trimming cost V 4 bases and J 6 bases, with 20 bases left between them. DNA of the CDR3: TGCGCCAGCAGCCCGAATGGGGCCGGCAGCTCCGAGCAGTACTTC. It encodes CASSPNGAGSSEQYF.

This clonotype showed up just a few times. The gene calls are TRBV20-1 and TRBJ2-5; TRBD2 aligns across 11 bases. The CDR3 loop spans 16 amino acids. The J segment lost 1 base and the V segment lost 2 bases, leaving 6 bases of the junction unmatched. Germline V gives CDR1 DFQATT, CDR2 SNEGSKA (reference sequence). The CDR3 DNA is TGCAGTGCTAGACCGGGACTAGCGGACCTCCAAGAGACCCAGTACTTC. It specifies CSARPGLADLQETQYF.

This clonotype was seen at least ten times. This chain joins TRBV20-1 and TRBJ2-5, with D perhaps TRBD1 (6 bases). Per the germline V gene, CDR1 is DFQATT and CDR2 is SNEGSKA (reference sequence). The CDR3 totals 13 residues. The germline V and J ends were trimmed by 3 bases and 3 bases, with 11 bases remaining between them. The CDR3 protein is CSASGGAEETQYF. The DNA for the CDR3 is TGCAGTGCTAGTGGGGGCGCGGAAGAGACCCAGTACTTC.

This clonotype was recorded many times. This sequence joins TRBV20-1 and TRBJ1-2; unclear D gene. The germline CDR1 and CDR2 sequences are DFQATT and SNEGSKA (reference sequence). V shed 6 bases and J shed 5 bases, with 16 bases lying between them. This CDR3 spans 13 amino acids. DNA of the CDR3: TGCAGTGCGATCGGCCGGGGTTTTTATGGCTACACCTTC. It translates to CSAIGRGFYGYTF.